This TCR beta chain was retrieved from a study of blood T cells in healthy people across ages. Regarding the study as a whole: Higher diversity and more naive CD4+ cells were features of long-lived donors, compared to aged donors.

Russia was home to the donors, healthy Caucasian individuals aged roughly 6 to 95. Donors each provided ten milliliters of peripheral blood. Trimming took 6 bases from V and 8 from J, leaving 11 bases between them. The germline gives CDR1 MNHNY, CDR2 SVGAGI (reference sequence). The CDR3 is 13 residues long. This clonotype was seen only once. Its antigen is unknown. The second PCR ran about 6 to 12 cycles with a sample-barcoded 5' primer and J-beta primers. Each cDNA molecule was tagged by a template-switch adaptor that had 12 random nucleotides. TCRdb analysed the 5' RACE reads with MiXCR anew, one entry per CDR3 protein. Among roughly 2 million distinct CDR3 sequences listed, 49% were seen once.

The sequenced sample was blood. This chain uses TRBV6-6 with TRBJ1-6; D uncertain. This sequence originates from a woman aged 40 to 50 in good health. The CDR3 bases are TGTGCCAGCAGCCCGCCCGGGGATTCACCCCTCCACTTT. This codes for CASSPPGDSPLHF.